A selection of T cell receptor beta chains follows, all from one sample in a study of T-cell memory formation after mild COVID-19. Each CDR3 protein gets one entry after TCRdb re-called the 5' RACE reads with MiXCR. Here the sample spans some 190,000 distinct CDR3 sequences, more than 15% being singletons. Sequenced sample: PBMCs or a T cell subset sorted from them (not recorded which). These receptors were obtained from an adult woman who had mild COVID-19 (a few samples of this study predate the infection). Cell type and time point are not known. CDR3s include the opening cysteine and the closing phenylalanine or tryptophan. Each record gives: V gene, J gene, D gene, clone size, CDR3 DNA, CDR3 protein. A D gene is named only where the DNA matches it firmly. Clone size is stated in some rows and not others, as once, few, many or a class when expanded.

TRBV14	TRBJ2-1	-	few	TGTGCCAGCAGCCAAGTCGGAGCTCATTTGGGCAATGAGCAGTTCTTC	CASSQVGAHLGNEQFF
TRBV4-1	TRBJ1-2	-	-	TGCGCCAGCAGCCAAGATTCGAGCTATGGCTACACCTTC	CASSQDSSYGYTF
TRBV29-1	TRBJ1-1	TRBD1	few	TGCAGCGTTCGACAGGGGGCTGAAGCTTTCTTT	CSVRQGAEAFF
TRBV12-3/TRBV12-4	TRBJ2-5	-	few	TGTGCCAGCAGTCTCCTCGGGACACAAGAGACCCAGTACTTC	CASSLLGTQETQYF
TRBV7-7	TRBJ2-5	TRBD2	-	TGTGCTAGCAGCGCCTCCGGGACTAGCGGGACCCAGTACTTC	CASSASGTSGTQYF
TRBV6-5	TRBJ1-2	TRBD1	-	TGTGCCAGCAGTCAGGACAGGGACTATGGCTACACCTTC	CASSQDRDYGYTF
TRBV5-5	TRBJ2-1	TRBD2	many	TGTGCCAGCAGCTTGTCGGGCTTGGCGGGCGGGGGGGCAAGGAATGAGCAGTTCTTC	CASSLSGLAGGGARNEQFF
TRBV27	TRBJ1-1	TRBD1	few	TGTGCCAGCAGTTGGGACAGCGCGAACACTGAAGCTTTCTTT	CASSWDSANTEAFF
TRBV7-9	TRBJ2-7	-	-	TGTGCCAGCAGCTTAGACTGGGACGAGCAGTACTTC	CASSLDWDEQYF
TRBV10-3	TRBJ2-5	TRBD1	few	TGTGCCATCAGTGCGGCCACGGGACAGGGGGCTGAGAAGACCCAGTACTTC	CAISAATGQGAEKTQYF
TRBV5-5	TRBJ2-7	-	-	TGTGCCAGCAGCTTGGGGGTTGGGAGATACGAGCAGTACTTC	CASSLGVGRYEQYF